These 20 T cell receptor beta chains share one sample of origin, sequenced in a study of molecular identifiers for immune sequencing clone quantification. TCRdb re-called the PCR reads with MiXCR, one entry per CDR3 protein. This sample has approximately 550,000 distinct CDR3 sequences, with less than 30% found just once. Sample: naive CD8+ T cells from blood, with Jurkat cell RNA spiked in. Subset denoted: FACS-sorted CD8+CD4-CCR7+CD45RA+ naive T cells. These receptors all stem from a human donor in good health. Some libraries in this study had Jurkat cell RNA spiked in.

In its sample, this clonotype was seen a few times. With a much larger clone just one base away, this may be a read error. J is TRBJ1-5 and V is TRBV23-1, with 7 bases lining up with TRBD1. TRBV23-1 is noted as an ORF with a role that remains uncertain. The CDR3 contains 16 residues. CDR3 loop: CASSRGQNYSDQPQHF. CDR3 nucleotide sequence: TGCGCCAGCAGCCGGGGACAGAATTATAGCGATCAGCCCCAGCATTTT.

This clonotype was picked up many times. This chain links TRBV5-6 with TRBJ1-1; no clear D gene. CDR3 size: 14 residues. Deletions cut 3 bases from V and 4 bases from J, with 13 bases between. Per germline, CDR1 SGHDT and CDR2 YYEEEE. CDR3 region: CASSSLETGTEAFF. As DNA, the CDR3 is TGTGCCAGCAGCTCTCTGGAAACGGGCACTGAAGCTTTCTTT.

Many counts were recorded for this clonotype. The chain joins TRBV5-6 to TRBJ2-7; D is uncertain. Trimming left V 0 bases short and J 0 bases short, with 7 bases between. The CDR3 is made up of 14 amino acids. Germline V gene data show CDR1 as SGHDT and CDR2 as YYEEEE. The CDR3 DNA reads TGTGCCAGCAGCTTGGGCCAGGACTCCTACGAGCAGTACTTC. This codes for CASSLGQDSYEQYF.

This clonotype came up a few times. For the CDR3, the DNA is TGTGCCAGCAGCCCTGTTCGAGACAGGGATTTCTCTGGGGCCAACGTCCTGACTTTC. The encoded protein is CASSPVRDRDFSGANVLTF. The V and J genes are TRBV7-9 and TRBJ2-6; 7 bases are a match to TRBD1. CDR1 and CDR2 from the germline V gene are SEHNR and FQNEAQ (reference sequence). Trimming took 5 bases from V and 0 from J; bases not matched to a gene: 13. This CDR3 has 19 residues.

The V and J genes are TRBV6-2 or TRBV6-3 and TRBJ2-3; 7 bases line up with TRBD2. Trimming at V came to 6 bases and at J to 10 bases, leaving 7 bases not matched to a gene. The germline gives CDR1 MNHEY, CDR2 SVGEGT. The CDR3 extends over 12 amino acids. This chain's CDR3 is CASSRGRGAQYF. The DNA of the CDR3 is TGTGCCAGCAGCCGGGGGAGGGGTGCGCAGTATTTT.

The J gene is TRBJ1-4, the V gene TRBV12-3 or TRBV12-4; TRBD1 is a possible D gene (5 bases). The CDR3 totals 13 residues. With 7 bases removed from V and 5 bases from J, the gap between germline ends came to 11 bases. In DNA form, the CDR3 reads TGTGCCAGCACAAGGGGATCCAATGAAAAACTGTTTTTT. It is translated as CASTRGSNEKLFF.

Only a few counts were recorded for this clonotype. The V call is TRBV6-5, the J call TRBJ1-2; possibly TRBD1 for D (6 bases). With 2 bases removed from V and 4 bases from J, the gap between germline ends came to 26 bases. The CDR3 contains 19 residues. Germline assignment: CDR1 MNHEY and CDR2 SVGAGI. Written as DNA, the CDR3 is TGTGCCAGCAGTTACGAAGGGGGAGACAGGACTCCTCCTGTCTATGGCTACACCTTC. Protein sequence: CASSYEGGDRTPPVYGYTF.

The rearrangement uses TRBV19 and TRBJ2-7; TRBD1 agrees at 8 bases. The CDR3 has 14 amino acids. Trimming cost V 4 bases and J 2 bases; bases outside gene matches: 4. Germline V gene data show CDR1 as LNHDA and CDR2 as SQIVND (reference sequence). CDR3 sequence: CASSNGTGAYEQYF. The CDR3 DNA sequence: TGTGCCAGTAGTAACGGGACAGGCGCCTACGAGCAGTACTTC.

In nucleotides, the CDR3 is TGTGCCAGCAGCGTAGGGTCAGCATCTCCAGATACGCAGTATTTT. Translating it yields CASSVGSASPDTQYF. The V call is TRBV9, the J call TRBJ2-3, with D unresolved. The CDR3 runs 15 residues. CDR1 SGDLS and CDR2 YYNGEE come from the germline V gene. V dropped 0 bases and J dropped 4 bases, with 12 bases sitting between them.

The CDR3, as DNA: TGTGCCAGCAGCCAGCAATGGAATGTAGAGACCCAGTACTTC. This gives the protein CASSQQWNVETQYF. This chain joins TRBV3-1 and TRBJ2-5; D not resolved. Trimming took off 3 bases at V and 4 bases at J, with 12 bases between the two ends. This CDR3 has 14 amino acids. CDR1 and CDR2 from the germline V gene are LGHDT and YNNKEL (reference sequence).

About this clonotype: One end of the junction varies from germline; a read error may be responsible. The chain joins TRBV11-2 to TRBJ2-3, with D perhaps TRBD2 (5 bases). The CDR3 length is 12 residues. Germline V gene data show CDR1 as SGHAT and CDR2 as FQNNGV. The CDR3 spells CASTASTDTQHF. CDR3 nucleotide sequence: TGTGCCAGCACCGCTAGCACAGATACGCAGCACTTT.

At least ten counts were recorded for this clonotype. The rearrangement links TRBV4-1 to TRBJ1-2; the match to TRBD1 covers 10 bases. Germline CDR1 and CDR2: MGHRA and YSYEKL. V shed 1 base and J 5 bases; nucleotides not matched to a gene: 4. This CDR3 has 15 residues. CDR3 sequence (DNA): TGCGCCAGCAGCCAAGGCTGGACAGGGGGGTATGGCTACACCTTC. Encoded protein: CASSQGWTGGYGYTF.

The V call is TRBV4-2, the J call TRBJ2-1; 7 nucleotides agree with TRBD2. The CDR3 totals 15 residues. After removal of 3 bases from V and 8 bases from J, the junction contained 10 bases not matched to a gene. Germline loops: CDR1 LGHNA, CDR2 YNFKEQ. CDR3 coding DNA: TGTGCCAGCAGCCACCGAGGACTAGACCAACATGAGCAGTTCTTC. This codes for CASSHRGLDQHEQFF.

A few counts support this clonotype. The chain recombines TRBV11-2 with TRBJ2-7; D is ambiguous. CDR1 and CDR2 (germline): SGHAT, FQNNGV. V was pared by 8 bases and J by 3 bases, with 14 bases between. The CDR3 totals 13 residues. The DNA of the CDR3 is TGTGCCAGCTCCCATACGAAGGACTACGAGCAGTACTTC. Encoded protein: CASSHTKDYEQYF.

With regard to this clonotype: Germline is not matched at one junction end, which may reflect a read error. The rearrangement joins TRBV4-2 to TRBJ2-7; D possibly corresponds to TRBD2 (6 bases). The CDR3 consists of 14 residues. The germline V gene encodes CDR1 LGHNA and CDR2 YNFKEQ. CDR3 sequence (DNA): TGTGCCGGCAGCCAAGATCGGGGGACCTACGAGCAGTACTTC. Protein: CAGSQDRGTYEQYF.

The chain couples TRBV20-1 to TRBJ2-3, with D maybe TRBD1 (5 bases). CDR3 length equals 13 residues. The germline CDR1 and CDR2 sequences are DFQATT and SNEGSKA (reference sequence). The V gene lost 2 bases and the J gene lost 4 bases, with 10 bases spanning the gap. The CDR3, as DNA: TGCAGTGCTAGACAGGGTTTTCCAGATACGCAGTATTTT. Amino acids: CSARQGFPDTQYF.

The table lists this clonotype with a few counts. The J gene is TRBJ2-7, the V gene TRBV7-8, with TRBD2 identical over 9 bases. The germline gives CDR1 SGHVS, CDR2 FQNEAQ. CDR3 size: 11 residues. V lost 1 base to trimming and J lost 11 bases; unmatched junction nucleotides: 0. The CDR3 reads CASSLGGGEYF. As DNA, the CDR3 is TGTGCCAGCAGCTTAGGCGGGGGGGAGTACTTC.

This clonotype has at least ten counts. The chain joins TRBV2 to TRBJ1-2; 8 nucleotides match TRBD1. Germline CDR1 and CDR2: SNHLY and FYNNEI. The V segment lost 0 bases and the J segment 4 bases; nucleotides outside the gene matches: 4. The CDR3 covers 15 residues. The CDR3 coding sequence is TGTGCCAGCAGTGAAGCCAGGGGGCGAGCCTATGGCTACACCTTC. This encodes CASSEARGRAYGYTF. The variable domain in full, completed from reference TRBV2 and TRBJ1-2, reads EPEVTQTPSHQVTQMGQEVILRCVPISNHLYFYWYRQILGQKVEFLVSFYNNEISEKSEIFDDQFSVERPDGSNFTLKIRSTKLEDSAMYFCASSEARGRAYGYTFGSGTRLTVV.

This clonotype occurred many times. Here the CDR3 reads CASSLRVAGITGELFF. Written as DNA, the CDR3 is TGTGCCAGCAGTTTAAGGGTAGCGGGAATCACCGGGGAGCTGTTTTTT. The genes are TRBV28 and TRBJ2-2, with TRBD2 matching over 8 bases. V gave up 2 bases and J gave up 4 bases; unmatched junction bases: 6. CDR1 and CDR2 (germline): MDHEN, SYDVKM. CDR3 length: 16 residues.

CDR3 DNA sequence: TGTGCCAGTAGCTATCCAGGACAGATCGACGAGCAGTACTTC. Its translation: CASSYPGQIDEQYF. This chain connects TRBV19 to TRBJ2-7; TRBD1 is a possible D gene (6 bases). Per germline, CDR1 LNHDA and CDR2 SQIVND (reference sequence). The CDR3 has 14 amino acids. V was clipped by 6 bases and J by 5 bases, with 17 bases between them.